Below, 23 T cell receptor beta chains from the same sample are listed, as sequenced in a study of T cell responses to AZD1222 COVID-19 vaccine. Measured with immunoSEQ multiplex PCR; TCRdb has only the in-frame clones, and not every one. The table includes approximately 130,000 clones, 70% to 90% detected once. Sequences were derived from peripheral blood, sampled 28 days after the second AZD1222 dose. Receptors originate from an adult who received the AZD1222 COVID-19 vaccine.

The chain recombines TRBV7-2 with TRBJ1-2; no clear D gene. Germline CDR1 reads SGHTA; CDR2 reads FQGNSA. Trimming shortened V by 1 base and J by 4 bases, and 7 bases separated the two germline ends. The CDR3 extends over 13 amino acids. The CDR3 DNA reads as TGTGCCAGCAGCTTAGGCAGGTTCTATGGCTACACCTTC. Its translation: CASSLGRFYGYTF.

The gene calls are TRBV18 and TRBJ2-3; D is ambiguous. This CDR3 is 14 amino acids long. Trimming took 1 base from V and 4 from J, leaving 9 bases between them. CDR1 is KGHSH, CDR2 LQKENI, per germline. In DNA form, the CDR3 reads TGTGCCAGCTCACCACGGGTGTCCGCAGATACGCAGTATTTT. It is translated as CASSPRVSADTQYF.

The sample holds a few counts of this clone. The CDR3 sequence: CASSSGQPNTGELFF. The CDR3 DNA is TGTGCCAGCAGCTCGGGACAGCCGAACACCGGGGAGCTGTTTTTT. This chain links TRBV11-2 with TRBJ2-2; 7 bases are a match to TRBD1. The CDR3 spans 15 residues. Trimming removed 4 bases from V and 0 bases from J; junction bases left unmatched: 2. The germline V gene has CDR1 SGHAT and CDR2 FQNNGV. The full variable domain, with the rest looked up from reference TRBV11-2 and TRBJ2-2, is EAGVAQSPRYKIIEKRQSVAFWCNPISGHATLYWYQQILGQGPKLLIQFQNNGVVDDSQLPKDRFSAERLKGVDSTLKIQPAKLEDSAVYLCASSSGQPNTGELFFGEGSRLTVL.

The chain recombines TRBV10-3 with TRBJ2-1; 11 positions agree with TRBD2. V shed 3 bases, J shed 3 bases, and the junction held 7 bases outside the gene matches. CDR3 length: 17 residues. Germline CDR1 is ENHRY and CDR2 is SYGVKD. CDR3 bases: TGTGCCATCAGTGACGCCGGGACTAGCGGACTCTACAATGAGCAGTTCTTC. It codes for CAISDAGTSGLYNEQFF.

The rearrangement joins TRBV7-9 to TRBJ2-1; D gene ambiguous. The V and J ends lost 2 bases and 0 bases respectively, with 5 bases between them. There are 14 residues in the CDR3. Germline CDR1 is SEHNR and CDR2 is FQNEAQ (reference sequence). The CDR3 region is CASSLSYSYNEQFF. In DNA form, the CDR3 reads TGTGCCAGCAGCTTATCCTACTCCTACAATGAGCAGTTCTTC.

This sequence joins TRBV19 and TRBJ1-5; 11 bases are a match to TRBD1. The CDR3 consists of 18 residues. The germline V gene encodes CDR1 LNHDA and CDR2 SQIVND (reference sequence). Trimming at V came to 7 bases and at J to 2 bases, leaving 13 bases not matched to a gene. CDR3 protein: CASTTGQGARAGNQPQHF. The CDR3 nucleotides are TGTGCCAGTACTACCGGACAGGGGGCGAGAGCGGGCAATCAGCCCCAGCATTTT.

The V gene is TRBV10-3, the J gene TRBJ2-5; D unresolved. CDR1 is ENHRY and CDR2 is SYGVKD in the germline V gene. The length of the CDR3 is 17 residues. V was trimmed by 4 bases and J by 2 bases, leaving 20 bases between them. The CDR3 protein is CAISVGGNFLPQETQYF. The DNA of the CDR3 is TGTGCCATCAGTGTGGGTGGCAACTTTCTCCCGCAAGAGACCCAGTACTTC.

V and J are TRBV5-1 and TRBJ1-1; D possibly corresponds to TRBD1 (5 bases). The germline CDR1 and CDR2 sequences are SGHRS and YFSETQ. The CDR3 loop spans 14 amino acids. Trimming left V 0 bases short and J 8 bases short, with 14 bases between. The CDR3 is CASSLDLSGTEAFF. The CDR3 DNA reads as TGCGCCAGCAGCTTGGATTTATCTGGGACGGAAGCTTTCTTT.

The chain carries TRBV7-9 and TRBJ2-5; possibly TRBD2 for D (5 bases). The germline CDR1 and CDR2 sequences are SEHNR and FQNEAQ (reference sequence). This CDR3 spans 15 amino acids. V dropped 2 bases and J dropped 5 bases, with 15 bases sitting between them. For the CDR3, the DNA is TGTGCCAGCAGCTTATTCTTCGAGTCGGGGGAGACCCAGTACTTC. Translating gives CASSLFFESGETQYF.

The chain is built from TRBV3-1 (or the pseudogene TRBV3-2) and TRBJ1-6; 9 nucleotides match TRBD1. J was trimmed by 9 bases and V by 4 bases; bases with no gene match: 7. The CDR3 totals 15 residues. Germline CDR1 LGHDT, CDR2 YNNKEL (reference sequence). The CDR3 coding sequence is TGTGCCAGCAGCCTCGGGACAGGGTTTTTTTCACCCCTCCACTTT. Encoded protein: CASSLGTGFFSPLHF.

CDR3 nucleotides: TGCGCCAGCAGCTTGGGGCTAGCGGGGGGTGAGCAGTTCTTC. It specifies CASSLGLAGGEQFF. The rearrangement uses TRBV5-1 and TRBJ2-1, with 11 bases matching TRBD2. CDR1 is SGHRS and CDR2 is YFSETQ in the germline V gene. The junction had 2 bases not matched to a gene; V was cut back by 0 bases and J by 9 bases. This CDR3 comprises 14 residues.

This clone appeared a few times. J is TRBJ1-5 and V is TRBV19; unclear D gene. This CDR3 is built from 15 residues. Germline V lookup: CDR1 LNHDA, CDR2 SQIVND (reference sequence). V lost 3 bases, J lost 6 bases, and 15 bases lay in between. The CDR3, as DNA: TGTGCCAGTAGTATCCTCGGAGGGTTGGGTCAGCCCCAGCATTTT. Its translation: CASSILGGLGQPQHF.

The gene calls are TRBV19 and TRBJ2-2, with unresolved D. Trimming shortened V by 1 base and J by 6 bases, and 3 bases separated the two germline ends. Germline loops: CDR1 LNHDA, CDR2 SQIVND (reference sequence). This CDR3 spans 12 amino acids. This CDR3 is CASSIVAGELFF. The CDR3 coding sequence is TGTGCCAGTAGTATAGTGGCCGGGGAGCTGTTTTTT. The complete variable domain, with remaining parts taken from reference TRBV19 and TRBJ2-2, reads DGGITQSPKYLFRKEGQNVTLSCEQNLNHDAMYWYRQDPGQGLRLIYYSQIVNDFQKGDIAEGYSVSREKKESFPLTVTSAQKNPTAFYLCASSIVAGELFFGEGSRLTVL.

To note about this clone: This CDR3 is also generated by other DNA sequences in the sample. CDR3 in DNA: TGTGCCAGCAGCCAAGATTCCCCCGGGAGCTCTGGAAACACCATATATTTT. Translation gives CASSQDSPGSSGNTIYF. V is TRBV3-1 (or the pseudogene TRBV3-2) and J is TRBJ1-3; D ambiguous. The V gene lost 0 bases and the J gene lost 0 bases, with 12 bases spanning the gap. CDR3 length: 17 residues. Germline loops: CDR1 LGHDT, CDR2 YNNKEL (reference sequence).

The chain recombines TRBV28 with TRBJ1-4, with 7 bases identical to TRBD1. There are 15 residues in the CDR3. Losses at the gene ends were 3 bases for V and 6 bases for J; bases not matched to a gene: 7. Germline V gene sequence: CDR1 MDHEN, CDR2 SYDVKM. CDR3 nucleotide sequence: TGTGCCAGCAGTTTGGCCGGGACAGTATATGAAAAACTGTTTTTT. Protein sequence: CASSLAGTVYEKLFF.

DNA for the CDR3: TGTGCCAGCAGCTCCCGCAGGGGAGCAGATACGCAGTATTTT. Translation gives CASSSRRGADTQYF. The chain carries TRBV11-3 and TRBJ2-3, with D perhaps TRBD1 (6 bases). V lost 4 bases and J 4 bases, leaving 12 bases between the germline ends. Germline V gene sequence: CDR1 SGHNT, CDR2 YENEEA. The CDR3 spans 14 residues.

This chain joins TRBV7-3 and TRBJ2-6; the D is unclear. V lost 5 bases and J lost 2, with 7 bases in between. Germline V gene lookup returns CDR1 SGHTA and CDR2 FQGTGA. CDR3 length: 14 residues. CDR3 amino acids: CASSVTPGANVLTF. The CDR3 coding sequence is TGTGCCAGCAGCGTCACCCCTGGGGCCAACGTCCTGACTTTC.

This clone was observed a handful of times. The chain recombines TRBV5-6 with TRBJ1-5; D remains ambiguous. Germline values: CDR1 SGHDT, CDR2 YYEEEE. V lost 3 bases and J lost 7, with 8 bases in between. CDR3 length: 12 amino acids. CDR3 residues: CASSSGRQPQHF. In DNA, the CDR3 is TGTGCCAGCAGCTCCGGTCGGCAGCCCCAGCATTTT.

The rearrangement joins TRBV9 to TRBJ1-2; perhaps TRBD1 as D (5 bases). CDR1 is SGDLS, CDR2 YYNGEE, per germline. Trimming stripped 9 bases from V and 3 bases from J, with 12 bases between. This CDR3 comprises 12 residues. This CDR3 is CATGRDDYGYTF. The DNA of the CDR3 is TGTGCCACAGGTAGGGACGACTATGGCTACACCTTC.

V and J are TRBV5-4 and TRBJ2-1, with 12 bases aligning to TRBD2. Germline CDR1 reads SGHNT; CDR2 reads YYREEE (reference sequence). This CDR3 has 15 amino acids. V was clipped by 5 bases and J by 7 bases; unmatched bases: 7. CDR3 nucleotides: TGTGCCAGCAGGGAAACTAGCGGGAGGATTAATGAGCAGTTCTTC. It encodes CASRETSGRINEQFF.

The J gene is TRBJ1-4, the V gene TRBV10-2; 10 nucleotides align to TRBD1. V dropped 5 bases and J dropped 0; count of bases not matched to a gene: 3. The CDR3 runs 16 residues. Looked up from germline, CDR1 is WSHSY and CDR2 is SAAADI. CDR3 protein: CASSPGTGATNEKLFF. Written as DNA, the CDR3 is TGCGCCAGCAGTCCCGGGACAGGGGCAACTAATGAAAAACTGTTTTTT.

This sequence joins TRBV10-3 and TRBJ1-1; perhaps TRBD1 as D (6 bases). Germline values: CDR1 ENHRY, CDR2 SYGVKD. The CDR3 length is 14 residues. Trimming took off 3 bases at V and 5 bases at J, with 13 bases between the two ends. The CDR3 loop is CAISDDRGGTEAFF. Here the CDR3 DNA reads TGTGCCATCAGTGATGACAGAGGGGGAACTGAAGCTTTCTTT.

The rearrangement joins TRBV18 to TRBJ1-6; D might be TRBD1 (6 bases). CDR1 KGHSH and CDR2 LQKENI come from the germline V gene. The CDR3 is 17 amino acids. V was cut by 6 bases and J by 0 bases, with 15 bases left in between. The CDR3 DNA sequence: TGTGCCAGCTCCCTTCGACAGGCGGGCTCCTATAATTCACCCCTCCACTTT. Amino acid sequence: CASSLRQAGSYNSPLHF.